Presented here are 28 T cell receptor beta chains from one specimen sequenced in a study of cytomegalovirus exposure and HLA in healthy donors. This PCR relied on a set of 60 Vbeta primers and 13 Jbeta primers. The table came from immunoSEQ multiplex PCR; TCRdb's copy has only in-frame clones and leaves some out. The repertoire table contains 150,000 to 200,000 clones. The material sequenced was PBMCs. The receptors were sampled from a man aged 30 to 45 in good health and CMV-seronegative.

The V and J genes are TRBV29-1 and TRBJ1-1, with D perhaps matching TRBD1 (6 bases). This CDR3 comprises 12 residues. The V and J ends lost 4 bases and 10 bases respectively, with 16 bases between them. CDR1 SQVTM and CDR2 ANQGSEA come from the germline V gene. CDR3 coding DNA: TGCAGCGTTGGGACAGCAGCGACCGGAGCTTTCTTT. Amino acids: CSVGTAATGAFF.

The chain recombines TRBV18 with TRBJ1-1, with a tentative D call TRBD1 (5 bases). The CDR3 runs to 14 residues. Germline V gene lookup returns CDR1 KGHSH and CDR2 LQKENI. With 3 bases removed from V and 1 base from J, the gap between germline ends came to 9 bases. The DNA for the CDR3 is TGTGCCAGCTCACCTACAGGACCGAACACTGAAGCTTTCTTT. Encoded protein: CASSPTGPNTEAFF. The entire variable domain, with the rest obtained from reference TRBV18 and TRBJ1-1, is as follows: NAGVMQNPRHLVRRRGQEARLRCSPMKGHSHVYWYRQLPEEGLKFMVYLQKENIIDESGMPKERFSAEFPKEGPSILRIQQVVRGDSAAYFCASSPTGPNTEAFFGQGTRLTVV.

The chain carries TRBV9 and TRBJ2-7; 9 bases are a match to TRBD2. V shed 4 bases and J 2 bases; nucleotides not matched to a gene: 7. Germline loops: CDR1 SGDLS, CDR2 YYNGEE. The CDR3 is 15 residues long. The CDR3 spells CASSPIAGAPYEQYF. The DNA for the CDR3 is TGTGCCAGCAGCCCGATAGCGGGAGCCCCCTACGAGCAGTACTTC.

This chain links TRBV5-1 with TRBJ1-1; maybe TRBD1 (6 bases). Germline V gene data show CDR1 as SGHRS and CDR2 as YFSETQ. V lost 0 bases, J lost 5 bases, and 14 bases lay in between. This CDR3 spans 15 amino acids. The chain's CDR3 is CASSLATGPVTEAFF. The CDR3 bases are TGCGCCAGCAGCTTGGCGACAGGCCCCGTAACTGAAGCTTTCTTT.

The chain uses TRBV7-2 and TRBJ1-1, with a tentative D call TRBD1 (6 bases). Germline values: CDR1 SGHTA, CDR2 FQGNSA. V lost 5 bases and J 3 bases, leaving 19 bases between the germline ends. This CDR3 has 16 residues. The CDR3 DNA sequence: TGTGCCAGCAGCCTCACAGCGGGGGGCGCGGACACTGAAGCTTTCTTT. Protein: CASSLTAGGADTEAFF.

The chain links TRBV29-1 to TRBJ1-1, with D possibly being TRBD1 (6 bases). CDR1 is SQVTM, CDR2 ANQGSEA, per germline. Trimming removed 7 bases at V and 2 bases at J, with 14 bases between. The CDR3 extends over 13 amino acids. DNA of the CDR3: TGCAGCGGGGCACAGGGTCCCAACACTGAAGCTTTCTTT. Protein product: CSGAQGPNTEAFF.

The chain links TRBV6-6 to TRBJ1-2; D unresolved. V dropped 5 bases and J dropped 8 bases, with 18 bases sitting between them. From germline, CDR1 is MNHNY and CDR2 SVGAGI (reference sequence). This CDR3 has 14 residues. Written as DNA, the CDR3 is TGTGCCAGCAGTCCCCAGGCTTACACCCGCGGCTACACCTTC. It translates to CASSPQAYTRGYTF.

The chain links TRBV30 to TRBJ2-1; D is possibly TRBD2 (5 bases). Between the trimmed V and J ends, which lost 1 base and 1 base, there was a span of 11 bases. The CDR3 length is 15 residues. The germline V gene has CDR1 GTSNPN and CDR2 SVGIG (reference sequence). The CDR3 loop reads CAWSEGSVSYNEQFF. In DNA, the CDR3 is TGTGCCTGGAGTGAGGGTAGCGTATCCTACAATGAGCAGTTCTTC.

J is TRBJ2-2 and V is TRBV19; possibly TRBD1 for D (6 bases). CDR1 is LNHDA, CDR2 SQIVND, per germline (reference sequence). This CDR3 is built from 15 residues. The germline V and J ends were trimmed by 8 bases and 4 bases, with 17 bases remaining between them. The CDR3 DNA follows: TGTGCCAGTGCTGCAGGTCAGGGGAGCACCGGGGAGCTGTTTTTT. Translating it yields CASAAGQGSTGELFF.

As DNA, the CDR3 is TGTGCCAGCAGCTTAGGTGGGGACTTCCTTGGGTATGGCTACACCTTC. Protein: CASSLGGDFLGYGYTF. The chain joins TRBV7-9 to TRBJ1-2; a possible D gene is TRBD1 (5 bases). The CDR3 runs 16 residues. V was cut by 1 base and J by 5 bases, with 17 bases left in between. Germline CDR1 and CDR2: SEHNR and FQNEAQ (reference sequence). Looking up the rest from reference TRBV7-9 and TRBJ1-2 gives the full variable domain: DTGVSQNPRHKITKRGQNVTFRCDPISEHNRLYWYRQTLGQGPEFLTYFQNEAQLEKSRLLSDRFSAERPKGSFSTLEIQRTEQGDSAMYLCASSLGGDFLGYGYTFGSGTRLTVV.

The V gene is TRBV18, the J gene TRBJ2-7; TRBD1 is a possible D gene (6 bases). V gave up 4 bases and J gave up 5 bases, with 33 bases separating them. CDR3 size: 20 residues. CDR1 is KGHSH, CDR2 LQKENI, per germline. This CDR3 is CASSLTIINTRTGTSDEQYF. CDR3 in DNA: TGTGCCAGCTCACTAACTATAATTAACACCCGAACCGGGACATCTGACGAGCAGTACTTC.

CDR3 region: CASSEAGEETQYF. The DNA for the CDR3 is TGTGCCAGCAGTGAAGCAGGAGAAGAGACCCAGTACTTC. V gene TRBV6-1 combines with J gene TRBJ2-5; D is uncertain. Germline V CDR1 and CDR2: MNHNS, SASEGT. This CDR3 has 13 residues. V was clipped by 0 bases and J by 3 bases, with 5 bases between them.

The V gene is TRBV6-6, the J gene TRBJ2-7; D possibly corresponds to TRBD1 (5 bases). Trimming pared 6 bases from V and 6 bases from J, leaving 15 bases between. CDR1 and CDR2 from the germline V gene are MNHNY and SVGAGI (reference sequence). This CDR3 has 13 amino acids. CDR3 residues: CASSPDRDTEQYF. For the CDR3, the DNA is TGTGCCAGCAGCCCAGACAGAGATACCGAGCAGTACTTC.

The DNA of the CDR3 is TGTGCCAGCAGCCCAGACTCTAATCAGCCCCAGCATTTT. Translating gives CASSPDSNQPQHF. J is TRBJ1-5 and V is TRBV7-2, with D unresolved. Between the trimmed V and J ends, which lost 5 bases and 4 bases, there was a span of 9 bases. The CDR3 is 13 amino acids. Germline lookup yields CDR1 SGHTA and CDR2 FQGNSA. The full variable domain, in which reference TRBV7-2 and TRBJ1-5 provide the parts outside the CDR3, is GAGVSQSPSNKVTEKGKDVELRCDPISGHTALYWYRQSLGQGLEFLIYFQGNSAPDKSGLPSDRFSAERTGGSVSTLTIQRTQQEDSAVYLCASSPDSNQPQHFGDGTRLSIL.

For this clone: The sample holds other DNA sequences that translate to the same CDR3. This chain joins TRBV18 and TRBJ1-1; weak D call: TRBD1 (5 bases). Germline CDR1 and CDR2: KGHSH and LQKENI. This CDR3 comprises 14 residues. The V and J ends lost 3 bases and 1 base respectively, with 9 bases between them. CDR3 DNA: TGTGCCAGCTCACCTCAGGGAACGAACACTGAAGCTTTCTTT. Translation: CASSPQGTNTEAFF.

The chain joins TRBV11-3 to TRBJ2-1; 8 nucleotides align to TRBD2. The J segment lost 0 bases and the V segment lost 5 bases, leaving 3 bases of the junction unmatched. Per germline, CDR1 SGHNT and CDR2 YENEEA. The CDR3 is 15 residues long. CDR3 loop: CASSPTSGSYNEQFF. The CDR3 nucleotides are TGTGCCAGCAGCCCCACTAGCGGCTCCTACAATGAGCAGTTCTTC.

V is TRBV18 and J is TRBJ1-1; maybe TRBD1 (5 bases). V lost 6 bases, J lost 1 base, and 15 bases lay in between. The CDR3 extends over 15 amino acids. Germline V gene sequence: CDR1 KGHSH, CDR2 LQKENI. The CDR3 here is CASSLMQGGNTEAFF. CDR3 coding DNA: TGTGCCAGCTCCCTCATGCAGGGCGGGAACACTGAAGCTTTCTTT.

V and J are TRBV5-1 and TRBJ2-5; 7 bases are shared with TRBD2. The CDR3 is 14 amino acids. Germline CDR1 SGHRS, CDR2 YFSETQ. J gave up 2 bases and V 3 bases, and 4 bases lay outside the gene matches. The CDR3 reads CASSWSSGQETQYF. CDR3 sequence (DNA): TGCGCCAGCAGCTGGTCTAGCGGACAAGAGACCCAGTACTTC.

The chain uses TRBV12-5 and TRBJ2-1; 16 bases are a match to TRBD2. Germline CDR1 is LGHNT and CDR2 is FRNRAP. Losses at the gene ends were 0 bases for V and 2 bases for J; bases not matched to a gene: 13. CDR3 length: 22 residues. CDR3: CASGLVLLGLAGGPEAYNEQFF. As DNA, the CDR3 is TGTGCTAGTGGTTTGGTACTACTGGGACTAGCGGGAGGGCCAGAGGCCTACAATGAGCAGTTCTTC. The full variable domain, completed using reference TRBV12-5 and TRBJ2-1, is DARVTQTPRHKVTEMGQEVTMRCQPILGHNTVFWYRQTMMQGLELLAYFRNRAPLDDSGMPKDRFSAEMPDATLATLKIQPSEPRDSAVYFCASGLVLLGLAGGPEAYNEQFFGPGTRLTVL.

This chain links TRBV7-2 with TRBJ2-5, with TRBD2 matching over 13 bases. The CDR3 has 16 residues. Germline CDR1 is SGHTA and CDR2 is FQGNSA. J was trimmed by 5 bases and V by 5 bases; bases with no gene match: 8. In DNA, the CDR3 is TGTGCCAGCAGCCCCCGGACTAGCGGGGGTTGGGAGACCCAGTACTTC. Encoded protein: CASSPRTSGGWETQYF.

The J gene is TRBJ2-1, the V gene TRBV4-3; 9 bases line up with TRBD2. V gave up 4 bases and J gave up 7 bases; unmatched junction bases: 20. Looked up from germline, CDR1 is LGHNA and CDR2 is YSLEER. The CDR3 spans 19 residues. CDR3 in DNA: TGCGCCAGCAGCCCGACGGGGCGGGGGGGCAGTCTATCGTTGAATGAGCAGTTCTTC. This codes for CASSPTGRGGSLSLNEQFF.

The chain recombines TRBV28 with TRBJ2-7, with 8 bases matching TRBD1. Germline trimming cut 6 bases from V and 0 bases from J; bases unmatched to any gene: 4. Germline V gives CDR1 MDHEN, CDR2 SYDVKM. The CDR3 spans 14 residues. CDR3 residues: CASSRQGSSYEQYF. CDR3 DNA sequence: TGTGCCAGCAGCCGACAGGGGAGCTCCTACGAGCAGTACTTC.

V gene TRBV10-3 combines with J gene TRBJ2-3, with D uncertain. The CDR3 loop spans 17 amino acids. Trimming cost V 0 bases and J 2 bases, with 15 bases left between them. From germline, CDR1 is ENHRY and CDR2 SYGVKD. The CDR3 protein is CAISESFVAVTTDTQYF. The CDR3 nucleotides are TGTGCCATCAGTGAGTCCTTCGTGGCGGTTACCACAGATACGCAGTATTTT.

The rearrangement uses TRBV19 and TRBJ1-5, with D unclear. The CDR3 covers 17 residues. The V gene lost 2 bases and the J gene lost 0 bases, with 14 bases spanning the gap. The germline V gene encodes CDR1 LNHDA and CDR2 SQIVND (reference sequence). Here the CDR3 reads CASSIIYPGYSNQPQHF. CDR3 nucleotides: TGTGCCAGTAGTATAATCTATCCGGGGTATAGCAATCAGCCCCAGCATTTT.

The rearrangement uses TRBV6-5 and TRBJ2-3, with 8 bases fitting TRBD1. Trimming took 2 bases from V and 3 from J; bases not matched to a gene: 7. The CDR3 spans 16 residues. CDR1 and CDR2 (germline): MNHEY, SVGAGI. The CDR3 reads CASSYGWQGATDTQYF. CDR3 DNA: TGTGCCAGCAGTTACGGGTGGCAGGGGGCGACAGATACGCAGTATTTT.

The rearrangement links TRBV5-5 to TRBJ1-3; D not resolved. The CDR3 length is 14 residues. V lost 2 bases and J 0 bases, leaving 6 bases between the germline ends. Germline lookup yields CDR1 SGHKS and CDR2 YYEKEE (reference sequence). CDR3: CASSFTDSGNTIYF. CDR3 DNA: TGTGCCAGCAGCTTCACAGACTCTGGAAACACCATATATTTT.

The rearrangement joins TRBV7-2 to TRBJ2-7; D remains unclear. V lost 5 bases, J lost 4 bases, and 9 bases lay in between. Germline-derived CDR1 and CDR2 are SGHTA and FQGNSA. The CDR3 loop spans 12 amino acids. The CDR3 protein is CASSQLTYEQYF. CDR3 coding DNA: TGTGCCAGCAGCCAACTTACTTACGAGCAGTACTTC.

The chain is built from TRBV27 and TRBJ1-2; D gene unclear. V lost 4 bases and J 9 bases, leaving 9 bases between the germline ends. CDR1 and CDR2 from the germline V gene are MNHEY and SMNVEV (reference sequence). CDR3 length: 11 residues. The CDR3 bases are TGTGCCAGCAGTTCAGGATGGAGCTACACCTTC. Translated: CASSSGWSYTF.